This T cell receptor beta chain appears in the sequencing data of a study of cytomegalovirus exposure and HLA in healthy donors. Study-level results: For most TCR sequences rarity was the rule, although some public TCRs occurred in many donors.

Generated by immunoSEQ multiplex PCR, the TCRdb table keeps only in-frame clones and is missing some. The repertoire consists of over 200,000 clones, with around 90% occurring once and the leading ten covering around 3%. With respect to this clone: Its antigen is currently unknown.

V shed 6 bases and J shed 3 bases, with 21 bases lying between them. CDR3 length: 17 residues. The germline V gene encodes CDR1 MDHEN and CDR2 SYDVKM. The donors were members of the approximately 120-subject validation cohort (separate from the roughly 660-subject first cohort). Sequenced input: PBMCs. The chain employs TRBV28 and TRBJ1-5, with TRBD1 as a possible D gene (5 bases). This receptor was obtained from a woman aged 18-29 years in good health and CMV-seronegative. In nucleotides, the CDR3 is TGTGCCAGCAGCCCCCCCCTTAGAAGGGGCATCAATCAGCCCCAGCATTTT. It specifies CASSPPLRRGINQPQHF.